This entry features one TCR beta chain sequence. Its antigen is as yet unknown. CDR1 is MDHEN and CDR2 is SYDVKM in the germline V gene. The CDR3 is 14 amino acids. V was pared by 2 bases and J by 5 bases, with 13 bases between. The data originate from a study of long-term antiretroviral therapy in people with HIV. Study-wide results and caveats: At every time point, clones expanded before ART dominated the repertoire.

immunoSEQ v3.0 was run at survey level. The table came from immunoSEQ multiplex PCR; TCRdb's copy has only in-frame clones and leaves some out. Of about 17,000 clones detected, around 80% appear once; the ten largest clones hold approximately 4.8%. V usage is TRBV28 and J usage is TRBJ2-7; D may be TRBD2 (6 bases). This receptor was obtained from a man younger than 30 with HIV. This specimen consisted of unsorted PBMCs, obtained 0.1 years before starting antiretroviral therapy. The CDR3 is CASSLGGSRDEQYF. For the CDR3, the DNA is TGTGCCAGCAGTTTAGGAGGGTCCAGGGACGAGCAGTACTTC.